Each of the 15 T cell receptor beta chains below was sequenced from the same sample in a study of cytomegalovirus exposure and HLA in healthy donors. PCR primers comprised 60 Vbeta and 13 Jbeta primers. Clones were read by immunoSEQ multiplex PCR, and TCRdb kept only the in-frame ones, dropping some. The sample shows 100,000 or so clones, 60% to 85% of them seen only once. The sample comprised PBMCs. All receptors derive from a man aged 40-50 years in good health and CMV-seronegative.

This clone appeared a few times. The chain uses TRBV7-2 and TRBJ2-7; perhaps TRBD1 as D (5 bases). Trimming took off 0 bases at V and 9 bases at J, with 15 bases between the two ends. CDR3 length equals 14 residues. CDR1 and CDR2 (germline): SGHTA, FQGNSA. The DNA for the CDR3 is TGTGCCAGCAGCTTAGCGCAGGGTAGCCGGACGCAGTACTTC. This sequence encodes CASSLAQGSRTQYF.

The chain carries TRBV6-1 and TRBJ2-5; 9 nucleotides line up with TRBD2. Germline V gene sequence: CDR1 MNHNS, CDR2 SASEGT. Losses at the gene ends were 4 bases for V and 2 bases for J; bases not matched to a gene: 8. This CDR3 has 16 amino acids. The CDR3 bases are TGTGCCAGCAGTGCCCGCCGACTAGCGGTTCAAGAGACCCAGTACTTC. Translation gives CASSARRLAVQETQYF.

CDR3 coding DNA: TGTGCCAGCAGCTCTAGACTAGCGGGGAGGACAGATACGCAGTATTTT. This gives the protein CASSSRLAGRTDTQYF. The chain has TRBV7-2 and TRBJ2-3; 11 bases line up with TRBD2. The germline CDR1 and CDR2 sequences are SGHTA and FQGNSA. The trim removed 4 bases at V and 3 bases at J, leaving 6 bases unmatched. This CDR3 has 16 amino acids. Complete variable domain (other parts from reference TRBV7-2 and TRBJ2-3): GAGVSQSPSNKVTEKGKDVELRCDPISGHTALYWYRQSLGQGLEFLIYFQGNSAPDKSGLPSDRFSAERTGGSVSTLTIQRTQQEDSAVYLCASSSRLAGRTDTQYFGPGTRLTVL.

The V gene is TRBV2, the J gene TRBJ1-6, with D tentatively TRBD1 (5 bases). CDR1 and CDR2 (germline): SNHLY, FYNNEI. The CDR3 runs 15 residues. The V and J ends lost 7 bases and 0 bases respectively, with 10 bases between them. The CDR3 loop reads CASKQASSYNSPLHF. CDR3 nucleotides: TGTGCCAGCAAACAGGCGAGCTCCTATAATTCACCCCTCCACTTT.

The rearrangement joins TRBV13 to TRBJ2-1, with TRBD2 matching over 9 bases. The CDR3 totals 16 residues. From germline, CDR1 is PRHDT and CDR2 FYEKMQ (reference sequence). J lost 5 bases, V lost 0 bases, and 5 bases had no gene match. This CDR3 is CASSLGAGGLDNEQFF. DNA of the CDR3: TGTGCCAGCAGCTTAGGGGCGGGGGGGTTGGACAATGAGCAGTTCTTC.

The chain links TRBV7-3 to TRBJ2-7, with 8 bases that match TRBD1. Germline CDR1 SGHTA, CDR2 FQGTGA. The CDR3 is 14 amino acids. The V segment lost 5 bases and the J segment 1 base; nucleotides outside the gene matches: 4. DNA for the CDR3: TGTGCCAGCAGCCCTACAGGGGGTTCCTACGAGCAGTACTTC. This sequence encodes CASSPTGGSYEQYF.

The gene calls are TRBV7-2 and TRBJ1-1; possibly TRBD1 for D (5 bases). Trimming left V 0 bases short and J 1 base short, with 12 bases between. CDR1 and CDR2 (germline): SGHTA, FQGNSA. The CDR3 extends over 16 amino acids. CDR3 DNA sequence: TGTGCCAGCAGCTTAGCGCGGGGGGAGGGGAACACTGAAGCTTTCTTT. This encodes CASSLARGEGNTEAFF.

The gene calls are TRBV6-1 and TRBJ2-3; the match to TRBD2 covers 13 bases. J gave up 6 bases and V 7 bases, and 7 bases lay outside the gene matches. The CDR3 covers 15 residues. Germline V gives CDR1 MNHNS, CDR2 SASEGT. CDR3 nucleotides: TGTGCCAGCACTTGGACTAGCGGGAGTTCGGATACGCAGTATTTT. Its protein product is CASTWTSGSSDTQYF.

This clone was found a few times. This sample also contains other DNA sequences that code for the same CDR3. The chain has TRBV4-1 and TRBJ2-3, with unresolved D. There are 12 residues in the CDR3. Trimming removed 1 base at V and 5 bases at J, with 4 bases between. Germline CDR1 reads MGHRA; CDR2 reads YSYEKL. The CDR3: CASSQVLDTQYF. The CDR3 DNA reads TGCGCCAGCAGCCAAGTCCTAGATACGCAGTATTTT.

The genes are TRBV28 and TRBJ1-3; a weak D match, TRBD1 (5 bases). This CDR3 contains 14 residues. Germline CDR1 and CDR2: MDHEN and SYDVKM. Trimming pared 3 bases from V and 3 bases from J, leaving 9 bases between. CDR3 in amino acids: CASSLGGFGNTIYF. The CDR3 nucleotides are TGTGCCAGCAGTTTGGGGGGGTTTGGAAACACCATATATTTT.

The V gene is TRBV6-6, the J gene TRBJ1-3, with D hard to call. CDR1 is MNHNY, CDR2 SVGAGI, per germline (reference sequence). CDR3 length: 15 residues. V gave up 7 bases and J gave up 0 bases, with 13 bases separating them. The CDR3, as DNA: TGTGCCAGCATTCCGAACATCCGCTCTGGAAACACCATATATTTT. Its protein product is CASIPNIRSGNTIYF.

The CDR3: CASRNVGGGETQYF. The CDR3 DNA reads as TGTGCCAGCAGGAACGTGGGAGGGGGTGAGACCCAGTACTTC. This chain joins TRBV6-5 and TRBJ2-5; D is perhaps TRBD2 (7 bases). Germline CDR1 is MNHEY and CDR2 is SVGAGI. V lost 6 bases and J lost 5, with 16 bases in between. The CDR3 has 14 amino acids.

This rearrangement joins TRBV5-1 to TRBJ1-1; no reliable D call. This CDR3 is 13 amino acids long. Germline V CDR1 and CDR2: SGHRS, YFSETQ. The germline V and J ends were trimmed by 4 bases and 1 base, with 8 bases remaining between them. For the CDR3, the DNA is TGCGCCAGCAGCCGATTACAGAACACTGAAGCTTTCTTT. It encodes CASSRLQNTEAFF.

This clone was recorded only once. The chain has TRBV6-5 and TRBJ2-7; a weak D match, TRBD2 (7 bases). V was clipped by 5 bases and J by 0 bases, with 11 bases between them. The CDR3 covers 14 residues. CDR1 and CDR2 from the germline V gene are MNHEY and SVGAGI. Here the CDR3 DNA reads TGTGCCAGCAGTGTAGGGGGGGACTCCTACGAGCAGTACTTC. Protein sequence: CASSVGGDSYEQYF.

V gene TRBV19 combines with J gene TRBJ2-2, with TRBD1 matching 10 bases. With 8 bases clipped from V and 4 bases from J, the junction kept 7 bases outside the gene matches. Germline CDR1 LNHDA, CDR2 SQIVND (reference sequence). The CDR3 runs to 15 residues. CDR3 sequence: CASEDRGRRTGELFF. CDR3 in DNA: TGTGCCAGTGAAGACAGGGGGCGTCGCACCGGGGAGCTGTTTTTT.